These 13 T cell receptor beta chains were all obtained from the same sample, sequenced in a study of T-cell reconstitution after alpha-beta-depleted transplantation in children. Unique molecular identifiers were used in preparing the TCRbeta library. TCRdb called the PCR reads again in MiXCR, with one record for every CDR3 protein. Of about 440,000 distinct CDR3 sequences in the sample, 43% are singletons; the top ten hold under 35%. Material: PBMCs, obtained before TCRalphabeta/CD19-depleted stem cell transplant. The receptors were gathered from a girl aged 2-9 years with aplastic anemia, due to receive a stem cell transplant.

This clonotype turned up a few times. The genes are TRBV12-3 or TRBV12-4 and TRBJ2-5, with 11 bases identical to TRBD2. This CDR3 has 15 amino acids. The ends lost 5 bases at V and 5 bases at J; junction bases unmatched: 7. CDR3 protein: CASSPRLAGKETQYF. Written as DNA, the CDR3 is TGTGCCAGCAGTCCAAGACTAGCGGGAAAGGAGACCCAGTACTTC.

The rearrangement links TRBV7-8 to TRBJ2-1; TRBD1 agrees at 8 bases. The length of the CDR3 is 14 residues. Germline V gene lookup returns CDR1 SGHVS and CDR2 FQNEAQ. V lost 0 bases to trimming and J lost 7 bases; unmatched junction nucleotides: 2. CDR3 residues: CASSLAQGVNEQFF. The CDR3 DNA reads TGTGCCAGCAGCTTAGCACAGGGGGTGAATGAGCAGTTCTTC.

The V gene is TRBV5-4, the J gene TRBJ2-7; TRBD2 matches 7 bases. CDR3 length: 16 amino acids. V was pared by 4 bases and J by 6 bases, with 16 bases of the junction left unmatched. CDR1 is SGHNT and CDR2 is YYREEE in the germline V gene (reference sequence). CDR3 nucleotides: TGTGCCAGCAGCCCGTCCTTAGGCGGGAGAGGAACCGAGCAGTACTTC. Translating gives CASSPSLGGRGTEQYF.

The V call is TRBV20-1, the J call TRBJ1-2, with D possibly matching TRBD1 (5 bases). Germline V gene sequence: CDR1 DFQATT, CDR2 SNEGSKA (reference sequence). The CDR3 runs to 10 residues. The V and J ends lost 7 bases and 8 bases respectively, with 11 bases between them. The CDR3 DNA reads TGCAGTGGGGACTCTGACGGCTACACCTTC. It yields the protein CSGDSDGYTF.

In this sample, this clonotype turned up a few times. This chain links TRBV5-1 with TRBJ2-3; 7 nucleotides match TRBD1. CDR3 size: 15 residues. CDR1 SGHRS and CDR2 YFSETQ come from the germline V gene. V trimming: 4 bases; J trimming: 1 base; junction bases outside the gene matches: 6. CDR3 region: CASSPTGQGTDTQYF. The CDR3 bases are TGCGCCAGCAGCCCCACCGGACAGGGCACAGATACGCAGTATTTT. Together with reference TRBV5-1 and TRBJ2-3, the CDR3 gives the full variable domain: KAGVTQTPRYLIKTRGQQVTLSCSPISGHRSVSWYQQTPGQGLQFLFEYFSETQRNKGNFPGRFSGRQFSNSRSEMNVSTLELGDSALYLCASSPTGQGTDTQYFGPGTRLTVL.

In this sample, this clonotype turned up a few times. The V gene is TRBV5-1, the J gene TRBJ2-2, with 8 bases lining up with TRBD2. J was trimmed by 7 bases and V by 5 bases; bases with no gene match: 7. This CDR3 is 14 amino acids long. Germline V gives CDR1 SGHRS, CDR2 YFSETQ. The CDR3 DNA reads TGCGCCAGCAGTCAAGCGGGAGATAGCGGGGAGCTGTTTTTT. Its protein product is CASSQAGDSGELFF.

This clonotype was recorded many times. V gene TRBV15 combines with J gene TRBJ2-7; 9 bases align to TRBD1. Germline V lookup: CDR1 LNHNV, CDR2 YYDKDF (reference sequence). The V gene end was trimmed by 0 bases and the J gene end by 3 bases; junction bases not matched to a gene: 0. The CDR3 has 14 amino acids. The CDR3 loop is CATSREGQGYEQYF. The CDR3 DNA reads TGTGCCACCAGCAGAGAGGGACAGGGCTACGAGCAGTACTTC.

The rearrangement uses TRBV7-9 and TRBJ2-5; maybe TRBD2 (5 bases). This CDR3 has 14 amino acids. V lost 3 bases and J lost 7, with 15 bases in between. CDR1 is SEHNR and CDR2 is FQNEAQ in the germline V gene (reference sequence). The CDR3 here is CASSLSLAVVTQYF. In DNA form, the CDR3 reads TGTGCCAGCAGCTTGTCGCTAGCAGTGGTGACCCAGTACTTC.

The chain has TRBV20-1 and TRBJ2-3, with D hard to call. The CDR3 loop spans 14 amino acids. Germline V CDR1 and CDR2: DFQATT, SNEGSKA (reference sequence). V lost 3 bases and J 0 bases, leaving 10 bases between the germline ends. CDR3 sequence: CSASHWPSTDTQYF. Here the CDR3 DNA reads TGCAGTGCTAGTCACTGGCCTAGCACAGATACGCAGTATTTT.

This clonotype was recorded many times. This sequence joins TRBV14 and TRBJ2-7; tentatively, D is TRBD1 (6 bases). CDR3 length: 14 residues. Germline CDR1 SGHDN, CDR2 FVKESK. V lost 1 base and J 3 bases, leaving 10 bases between the germline ends. CDR3 sequence (DNA): TGTGCCAGCAGCCAAGGCAGGGGTGGCTACGAGCAGTACTTC. Translated: CASSQGRGGYEQYF.

The gene calls are TRBV30 and TRBJ2-3; D is undetermined. The CDR3 runs 12 residues. Per the germline V gene, CDR1 is GTSNPN and CDR2 is SVGIG (reference sequence). V shed 3 bases and J shed 6 bases, with 10 bases lying between them. This CDR3 is CAWSHLRDTQYF. The CDR3 bases are TGTGCCTGGAGCCACCTACGGGATACGCAGTATTTT.

The rearrangement uses TRBV9 and TRBJ2-5, with D perhaps matching TRBD2 (6 bases). The CDR3 is 16 residues long. Germline V lookup: CDR1 SGDLS, CDR2 YYNGEE. The V end lost 0 bases, the J end lost 7 bases, and 19 bases lay between the germline ends. The CDR3 loop reads CASSVELSGPLGTQYF. The CDR3, as DNA: TGTGCCAGCAGCGTAGAACTTAGCGGCCCACTAGGGACCCAGTACTTC.

This clonotype was counted ten times or more. The chain uses TRBV5-6 and TRBJ1-1; tentatively, D is TRBD1 (5 bases). V was clipped by 5 bases and J by 6 bases, with 11 bases between them. The germline V gene encodes CDR1 SGHDT and CDR2 YYEEEE. The CDR3 extends over 12 amino acids. The chain's CDR3 is CASSQGEAEAFF. The CDR3 DNA reads as TGTGCCAGCAGTCAAGGGGAGGCTGAAGCTTTCTTT.